Shown below are 2 T cell receptor beta chains from a single sample sequenced in a study of Ad26.COV2.S vaccination and SARS-CoV-2 variants. Treatment denoted: over 15 received Ad26.COV2.S at low or high dose, single or two shots; roughly 5 received placebo; per-sample allocation not given. At day 63 after the first vaccine or placebo injection, samples were drawn. The method was immunoSEQ multiplex PCR; TCRdb's version includes in-frame clones alone and lacks a portion of them. The table shows about 350,000 clones, with 75% to 90% occurring only once. The source material was peripheral blood, sampled in a trial of Ad26.COV2.S vaccine versus placebo. Receptors were obtained from a person aged 18-65 years who received the Ad26.COV2.S COVID-19 vaccine or a placebo.

The chain recombines TRBV25-1 with TRBJ2-1, with 9 bases identical to TRBD2. The trim removed 9 bases at V and 0 bases at J, leaving 12 bases unmatched. Germline V gives CDR1 MGHDK, CDR2 SYGVNS. This CDR3 is 17 amino acids long. CDR3 in DNA: TGTGCCAGACCCCATAGGATAGCGGGAGTCTCCTACAATGAGCAGTTCTTC. Translation gives CARPHRIAGVSYNEQFF.

The chain couples TRBV19 to TRBJ1-6; no firm D call. Germline CDR1 and CDR2: LNHDA and SQIVND (reference sequence). Between the trimmed V and J ends, which lost 1 base and 7 bases, there was a span of 14 bases. This CDR3 region has 16 residues. Here the CDR3 reads CASSIGTAFVNSPLHF. DNA of the CDR3: TGTGCCAGTAGTATAGGGACCGCGTTCGTCAATTCACCCCTCCACTTT.